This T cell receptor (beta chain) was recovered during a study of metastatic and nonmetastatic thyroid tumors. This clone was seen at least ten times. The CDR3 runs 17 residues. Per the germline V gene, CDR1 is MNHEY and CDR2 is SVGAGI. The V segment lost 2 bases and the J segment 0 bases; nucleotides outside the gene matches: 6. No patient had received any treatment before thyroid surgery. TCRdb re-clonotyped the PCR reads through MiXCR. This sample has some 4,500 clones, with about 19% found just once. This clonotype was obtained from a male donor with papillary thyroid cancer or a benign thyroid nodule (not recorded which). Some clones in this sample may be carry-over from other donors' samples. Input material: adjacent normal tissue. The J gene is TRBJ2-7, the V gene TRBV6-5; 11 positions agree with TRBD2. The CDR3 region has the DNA TGTGCCAGCAGTTACGCGGCTAGCGGGGGGTACTCCTACGAGCAGTACTTC. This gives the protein CASSYAASGGYSYEQYF.